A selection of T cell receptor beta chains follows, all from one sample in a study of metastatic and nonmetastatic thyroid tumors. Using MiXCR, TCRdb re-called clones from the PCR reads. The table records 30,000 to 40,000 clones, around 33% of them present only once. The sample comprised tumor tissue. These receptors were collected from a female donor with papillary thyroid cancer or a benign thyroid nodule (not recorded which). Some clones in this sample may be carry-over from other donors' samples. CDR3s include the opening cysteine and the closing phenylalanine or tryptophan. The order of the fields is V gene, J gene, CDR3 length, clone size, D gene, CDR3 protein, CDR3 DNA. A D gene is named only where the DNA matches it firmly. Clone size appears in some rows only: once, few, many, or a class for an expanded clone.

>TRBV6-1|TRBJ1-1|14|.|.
CASSRDYENTEAFF
TGTGCCAGCAGTAGGGACTACGAGAACACTGAAGCTTTCTTT
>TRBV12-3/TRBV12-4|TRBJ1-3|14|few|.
CASRLTEAGNTIYF
TGTGCCAGCAGGCTTACAGAGGCTGGAAACACCATATATTTT
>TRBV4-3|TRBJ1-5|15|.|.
CASSQDRAANQPQHF
TGCGCCAGCAGCCAAGATCGGGCCGCCAATCAGCCCCAGCATTTT
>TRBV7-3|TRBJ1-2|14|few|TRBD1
CASSLDRGRSGYTF
TGTGCCAGCAGCCTCGACAGGGGGCGAAGTGGCTACACCTTC
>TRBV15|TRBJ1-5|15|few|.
CATSSQGRSNQPQHF
TGTGCCACCAGCAGTCAGGGGCGCAGCAATCAGCCCCAGCATTTT
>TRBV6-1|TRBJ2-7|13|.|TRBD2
CASSKAGGREQYF
TGTGCCAGCAGTAAAGCGGGAGGGAGGGAGCAGTACTTC
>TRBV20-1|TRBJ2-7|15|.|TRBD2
CSAFTGTTILYEQYF
TGCAGTGCTTTCACCGGGACTACCATTCTCTACGAGCAGTACTTC
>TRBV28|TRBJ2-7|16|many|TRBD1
CASSSRDRGQMDEQYF
TGTGCCAGCAGTTCTCGGGACAGGGGGCAGATGGACGAGCAGTACTTC
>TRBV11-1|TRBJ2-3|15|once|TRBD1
CASSFMKGATDTQYF
TGTGCCAGCAGCTTTATGAAGGGGGCAACAGATACGCAGTATTTT
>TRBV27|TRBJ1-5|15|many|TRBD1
CASSPGTGINQPQHF
TGTGCCAGCAGTCCCGGGACAGGGATCAATCAGCCCCAGCATTTT
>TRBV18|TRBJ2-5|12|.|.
CASSPGSETQYF
TGTGCCAGCTCACCAGGGAGCGAGACCCAGTACTTC
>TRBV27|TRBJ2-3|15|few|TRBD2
CASPPRSRESDTQYF
TGTGCCAGCCCCCCGCGTTCGCGGGAGTCAGATACGCAGTATTTT
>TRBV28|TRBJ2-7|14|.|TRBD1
CASSSGTGSYEQYF
TGTGCCAGCAGTTCCGGGACAGGGAGCTACGAGCAGTACTTC
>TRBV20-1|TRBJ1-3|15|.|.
CSAGPGGGVGNTIYF
TGCAGTGCTGGCCCTGGGGGAGGTGTTGGAAACACCATATATTTT
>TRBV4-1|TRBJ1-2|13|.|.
CASSQVLPYGYTF
TGCGCCAGCAGCCAAGTTTTACCCTATGGCTACACCTTC
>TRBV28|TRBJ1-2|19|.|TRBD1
CASSSLLRGQGYTNYGYTF
TGTGCCAGCAGCTCCCTACTTAGGGGACAGGGCTATACTAACTATGGCTACACCTTC
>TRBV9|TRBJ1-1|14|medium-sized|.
CASSPLTGNTEAFF
TGTGCCAGCAGCCCACTGACAGGGAACACTGAAGCTTTCTTT
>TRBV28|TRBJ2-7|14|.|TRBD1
CASSPWDRSYEQYF
TGTGCCAGCAGTCCATGGGACAGATCCTACGAGCAGTACTTC
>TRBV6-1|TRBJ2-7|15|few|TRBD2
CASSDSGRASHEQYF
TGTGCCAGCAGTGATAGCGGGAGGGCCAGCCACGAGCAGTACTTC
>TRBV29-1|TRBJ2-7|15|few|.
CSVVRTGTPGTEQYF
TGCAGCGTTGTGAGGACCGGGACCCCAGGGACCGAGCAGTACTTC
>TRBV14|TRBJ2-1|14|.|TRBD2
CASSRATTSGRPFF
TGTGCCAGCAGCCGAGCAACGACTAGCGGGAGACCGTTCTTC
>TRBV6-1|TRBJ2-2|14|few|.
CASSEGTDTGELFF
TGTGCCAGCAGCGAAGGGACGGACACCGGGGAGCTGTTTTTT
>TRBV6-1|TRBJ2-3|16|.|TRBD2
CASSPVPAGSTDTQYF
TGTGCCAGCAGCCCAGTCCCAGCGGGGAGCACAGATACGCAGTATTTT
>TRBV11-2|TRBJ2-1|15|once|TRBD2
CASSLVISGANEQFF
TGTGCCAGCAGCTTAGTTATTAGCGGGGCCAATGAGCAGTTCTTC
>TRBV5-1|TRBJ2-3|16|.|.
CASSLGPGGSTDTQYF
TGCGCCAGCAGCTTGGGCCCCGGGGGCAGCACAGATACGCAGTATTTT
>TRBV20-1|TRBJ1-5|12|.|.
CSARDRGQPQHF
TGCAGTGCTAGAGATAGGGGTCAGCCCCAGCATTTT
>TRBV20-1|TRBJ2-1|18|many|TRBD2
CSARSPGTSGGADNEQFF
TGCAGTGCTCGCAGTCCCGGGACTAGCGGGGGGGCCGATAATGAGCAGTTCTTC
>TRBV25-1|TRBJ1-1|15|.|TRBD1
CASSELWAGGTEAFF
TGTGCCAGCAGTGAATTGTGGGCAGGGGGCACTGAAGCTTTCTTT
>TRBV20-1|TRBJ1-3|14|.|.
CSASPDSSGNTIYF
TGCAGTGCTAGCCCGGACAGCTCTGGAAACACCATATATTTT
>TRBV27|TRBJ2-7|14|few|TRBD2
CASSPSGGSDEQYF
TGTGCCAGCAGTCCCTCGGGGGGTAGCGACGAGCAGTACTTC
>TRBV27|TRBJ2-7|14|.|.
CASSLTHSSYEQYF
TGTGCCAGCAGTTTAACGCACAGCTCCTACGAGCAGTACTTC
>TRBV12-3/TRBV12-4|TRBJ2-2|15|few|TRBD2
CASRVAGGDTGELFF
TGTGCCAGCAGGGTAGCGGGAGGAGACACCGGGGAGCTGTTTTTT
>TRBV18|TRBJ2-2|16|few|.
CASSPPGSANTGELFF
TGTGCCAGCTCACCACCGGGATCGGCTAACACCGGGGAGCTGTTTTTT
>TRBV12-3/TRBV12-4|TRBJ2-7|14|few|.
CASSFSGQGYEQYF
TGTGCCAGCAGTTTTAGTGGGCAGGGGTACGAGCAGTACTTC
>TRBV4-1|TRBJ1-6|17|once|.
CASSPRGGQGYNSPLHF
TGCGCCAGCAGCCCAAGGGGTGGGCAGGGGTATAATTCACCCCTCCACTTT
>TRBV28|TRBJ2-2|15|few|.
CASSLSGGATGELFF
TGTGCCAGCAGTTTATCGGGGGGCGCCACCGGGGAGCTGTTTTTT